Presented here are 31 T cell receptor beta chains from one specimen sequenced in a study of shared clonotypes between healthy human individuals. Data came from immunoSEQ multiplex PCR; TCRdb stores just in-frame clones and leaves some out. The sample has roughly 890,000 clones, 92% seen once. Naive CD8 populations comprised CD45RO-negative cells positively selected for CCR7, excluding terminally differentiated effector memory CD45RA+ cells. The sequenced sample was naive CD8+ T cells sorted from blood. The receptors come from a man aged 25 to 40 in good health.

The V call is TRBV7-8, the J call TRBJ2-7; 7 bases align to TRBD1. Germline assignment: CDR1 SGHVS and CDR2 FQNEAQ. V was pared by 5 bases and J by 5 bases, with 12 bases of the junction left unmatched. The CDR3 sequence is 15 residues long. CDR3 in amino acids: CASSRKRQGFDEQYF. In DNA, the CDR3 is TGTGCCAGCAGCAGAAAGAGACAGGGCTTCGACGAGCAGTACTTC.

V and J are TRBV5-5 and TRBJ1-3; D is undetermined. V lost 0 bases and J 4 bases, leaving 8 bases between the germline ends. Germline V CDR1 and CDR2: SGHKS, YYEKEE (reference sequence). CDR3 length: 14 amino acids. Here the CDR3 reads CASSLAGLGNTIYF. The CDR3 bases are TGTGCCAGCAGCTTGGCCGGTCTGGGAAACACCATATATTTT.

This chain links TRBV7-9 with TRBJ2-1, with D uncertain. The CDR3 loop spans 13 amino acids. With 5 bases removed from V and 7 bases from J, the gap between germline ends came to 12 bases. In germline, CDR1 is SEHNR, CDR2 FQNEAQ (reference sequence). The CDR3 region is CASSHPTGNEQFF. DNA of the CDR3: TGTGCCAGCAGCCATCCCACTGGGAATGAGCAGTTCTTC. The full variable domain, rest sourced from reference TRBV7-9 and TRBJ2-1, is DTGVSQNPRHKITKRGQNVTFRCDPISEHNRLYWYRQTLGQGPEFLTYFQNEAQLEKSRLLSDRFSAERPKGSFSTLEIQRTEQGDSAMYLCASSHPTGNEQFFGPGTRLTVL.

The chain has TRBV7-9 and TRBJ2-1; 9 bases match TRBD2. This CDR3 has 18 amino acids. J gave up 0 bases and V 4 bases, and 10 bases lay outside the gene matches. Germline CDR1 SEHNR, CDR2 FQNEAQ (reference sequence). CDR3 nucleotide sequence: TGTGCCAGCAGCTCGCTAGAGACTAGCGGAGTCTCCTACAATGAGCAGTTCTTC. Protein sequence: CASSSLETSGVSYNEQFF. Full variable domain (missing parts from reference TRBV7-9 and TRBJ2-1): DTGVSQNPRHKITKRGQNVTFRCDPISEHNRLYWYRQTLGQGPEFLTYFQNEAQLEKSRLLSDRFSAERPKGSFSTLEIQRTEQGDSAMYLCASSSLETSGVSYNEQFFGPGTRLTVL.

The chain links TRBV27 to TRBJ2-7; D possibly uses TRBD1 or TRBD2 (6 bases each). This CDR3 spans 13 amino acids. V lost 7 bases and J lost 4, with 14 bases in between. Germline V lookup: CDR1 MNHEY, CDR2 SMNVEV (reference sequence). This chain's CDR3 is CASTPGAAYEQYF. CDR3 nucleotide sequence: TGTGCCAGCACTCCGGGGGCCGCATACGAGCAGTACTTC.

This chain uses TRBV19 with TRBJ2-7; 7 bases line up with TRBD2. This CDR3 region has 15 residues. The V and J ends lost 1 base and 4 bases, in that order; junction bases with no gene match: 7. Germline CDR1 LNHDA, CDR2 SQIVND (reference sequence). CDR3 protein: CASSIGSGGIYEQYF. CDR3 DNA: TGTGCCAGTAGTATAGGATCCGGGGGGATTTACGAGCAGTACTTC.

This sequence joins TRBV6-5 and TRBJ1-5; 7 positions agree with TRBD1. Looked up from germline, CDR1 is MNHEY and CDR2 is SVGAGI. The CDR3 totals 13 residues. The ends lost 2 bases at V and 6 bases at J; junction bases unmatched: 1. The CDR3 DNA sequence: TGTGCCAGCAGTTACGGACAGGCTCAGCCCCAGCATTTT. Its translation is CASSYGQAQPQHF.

The J gene is TRBJ1-5, the V gene TRBV27; D perhaps matches TRBD1 (5 bases). Trimming cost V 3 bases and J 1 base, with 16 bases left between them. Per germline, CDR1 MNHEY and CDR2 SMNVEV (reference sequence). The CDR3 consists of 17 residues. CDR3 amino acids: CASSLDSPEGSNQPQHF. The CDR3 bases are TGTGCCAGCAGTTTGGACTCGCCCGAGGGGAGCAATCAGCCCCAGCATTTT.

CDR3 nucleotide sequence: TGTGCCAGCAGTTACTCGGGACAGAGGGCCTTCTATGGCTACACCTTC. It codes for CASSYSGQRAFYGYTF. The chain couples TRBV6-5 to TRBJ1-2, with 7 nucleotides matching TRBD1. Germline V CDR1 and CDR2: MNHEY, SVGAGI. After removal of 0 bases from V and 4 bases from J, the junction contained 8 bases not matched to a gene. This CDR3 is 16 amino acids long.

This clone was observed a handful of times. The chain joins TRBV14 to TRBJ2-7; D is tentatively TRBD1 or TRBD2 (5 bases each). This CDR3 has 12 amino acids. In germline, CDR1 is SGHDN, CDR2 FVKESK. The V and J ends lost 1 base and 6 bases respectively, with 7 bases between them. The CDR3 region is CASSQGGAEQYF. Written as DNA, the CDR3 is TGTGCCAGCAGCCAAGGAGGGGCCGAGCAGTACTTC. The whole variable domain, remainder taken from reference TRBV14 and TRBJ2-7, is EAGVTQFPSHSVIEKGQTVTLRCDPISGHDNLYWYRRVMGKEIKFLLHFVKESKQDESGMPNNRFLAERTGGTYSTLKVQPAELEDSGVYFCASSQGGAEQYFGPGTRLTVT.

The chain recombines TRBV9 with TRBJ1-3; D is undetermined. Germline V gene sequence: CDR1 SGDLS, CDR2 YYNGEE. The ends were cut back, 3 bases at V and 4 bases at J, with 8 bases in the middle. This CDR3 spans 13 amino acids. CDR3 coding DNA: TGTGCCAGCAGCGACGCGGGGGGAAACACCATATATTTT. Protein sequence: CASSDAGGNTIYF.

The chain recombines TRBV5-3 with TRBJ2-4; D ambiguous. Being an ORF, TRBV5-3 has a function that is uncertain. The CDR3 sequence is 15 residues long. V shed 4 bases and J shed 4 bases, with 15 bases lying between them. The CDR3 region is CARSLTTLGKNIQYF. DNA for the CDR3: TGTGCCAGAAGCCTGACCACCCTGGGGAAAAACATTCAGTACTTC.

This chain connects TRBV7-9 to TRBJ2-1, with D possibly TRBD1 on 5 matching bases. Deletions cut 4 bases from V and 4 bases from J, with 20 bases between. The CDR3 loop spans 17 amino acids. The germline V gene encodes CDR1 SEHNR and CDR2 FQNEAQ (reference sequence). The CDR3 spells CASSSTQIRASYNEQFF. DNA of the CDR3: TGTGCCAGCAGCTCAACGCAAATCAGGGCATCGTACAATGAGCAGTTCTTC.

The chain carries TRBV4-3 and TRBJ2-3, with D possibly TRBD2 on 6 matching bases. The CDR3 runs to 13 residues. Trimming shortened V by 5 bases and J by 1 base, and 7 bases separated the two germline ends. Germline V gene lookup returns CDR1 LGHNA and CDR2 YSLEER. CDR3 sequence: CASSGGGTDTQYF. For the CDR3, the DNA is TGCGCCAGCAGCGGAGGGGGCACAGATACGCAGTATTTT.

This clone was observed a single time. The rearrangement joins TRBV11-2 to TRBJ2-3; 7 bases agree with TRBD2. Germline V gene lookup returns CDR1 SGHAT and CDR2 FQNNGV. With 6 bases clipped from V and 0 bases from J, the junction kept 9 bases outside the gene matches. The CDR3 loop spans 16 amino acids. CDR3 coding DNA: TGTGCCAGCAGTGGGGGGGACGGTACTAGCACAGATACGCAGTATTTT. Its translation: CASSGGDGTSTDTQYF.

The rearrangement uses TRBV7-2 and TRBJ2-3; tentatively, D is TRBD2 (6 bases). CDR1 and CDR2 (germline): SGHTA, FQGNSA. The V and J ends lost 3 bases and 7 bases respectively, with 20 bases between them. This CDR3 contains 16 residues. The CDR3 DNA reads as TGTGCCAGCAGCTTCCGACTAGACCTTTCCCTAAATACGCAGTATTTT. Residues: CASSFRLDLSLNTQYF.

The chain combines TRBV11-2 with TRBJ1-5; D unclear. Germline loops: CDR1 SGHAT, CDR2 FQNNGV. V gave up 2 bases and J gave up 5 bases, with 7 bases separating them. The CDR3 has 13 residues. CDR3 residues: CASSLTNDQPQHF. The CDR3 DNA reads as TGTGCCAGCAGCTTAACTAATGATCAGCCCCAGCATTTT.

The chain couples TRBV27 to TRBJ2-7, with D maybe TRBD2 (5 bases). CDR1 and CDR2 (germline): MNHEY, SMNVEV (reference sequence). The V gene lost 2 bases and the J gene lost 3 bases, with 8 bases spanning the gap. This CDR3 is 13 amino acids long. CDR3 DNA: TGTGCCAGCAGTTTAAAACGGGGCTACGAGCAGTACTTC. The encoded protein is CASSLKRGYEQYF.

The chain carries TRBV5-4 and TRBJ2-7, with a weak D call TRBD2 (5 bases). This CDR3 is built from 13 residues. Deletions cut 4 bases from V and 6 bases from J, with 14 bases between. Germline CDR1 and CDR2: SGHNT and YYREEE (reference sequence). This CDR3 reads CASSADWSGEQYF. CDR3 bases: TGTGCCAGCAGCGCGGACTGGTCGGGCGAGCAGTACTTC. Together with reference TRBV5-4 and TRBJ2-7, the CDR3 gives the full variable domain: ETGVTQSPTHLIKTRGQQVTLRCSSQSGHNTVSWYQQALGQGPQFIFQYYREEENGRGNFPPRFSGLQFPNYSSELNVNALELDDSALYLCASSADWSGEQYFGPGTRLTVT.

The chain carries TRBV9 and TRBJ2-1; D gene ambiguous. Germline CDR1 is SGDLS and CDR2 is YYNGEE. V was pared by 0 bases and J by 7 bases, with 8 bases between. CDR3 length equals 13 residues. This CDR3 is CASSVDSVNEQFF. The CDR3 bases are TGTGCCAGCAGCGTAGATAGTGTAAATGAGCAGTTCTTC.

This chain connects TRBV7-9 to TRBJ1-1, with D unclear. CDR3 length equals 12 residues. The V end was cut by 2 bases, the J end by 11 bases, with 12 bases between. Germline-derived CDR1 and CDR2 are SEHNR and FQNEAQ (reference sequence). The CDR3 sequence is CASSLIPVLAFF. The CDR3 bases are TGTGCCAGCAGCTTAATCCCGGTGTTGGCTTTCTTT.

The V call is TRBV5-1, the J call TRBJ2-1; 7 bases fit TRBD1. Germline assignment: CDR1 SGHRS and CDR2 YFSETQ. Losses at the gene ends were 6 bases for V and 0 bases for J; bases not matched to a gene: 6. The CDR3 runs 15 residues. The CDR3 coding sequence is TGCGCCAGCAATATCGGGACAGCCTCCTACAATGAGCAGTTCTTC. This encodes CASNIGTASYNEQFF.

The chain carries TRBV11-2 and TRBJ2-5, with 10 bases that match TRBD2. V lost 8 bases, J lost 5 bases, and 5 bases stayed unmatched. The CDR3 has 13 residues. Germline assignment: CDR1 SGHAT and CDR2 FQNNGV. The CDR3 nucleotides read TGTGCCAGCTGGAGCGGGAGGGGGGAGACCCAGTACTTC. Protein sequence: CASWSGRGETQYF.

This sequence joins TRBV29-1 and TRBJ2-7, with no clear D. Trimming removed 4 bases from V and 7 bases from J, with 8 bases in between. Germline loops: CDR1 SQVTM, CDR2 ANQGSEA. This CDR3 region has 10 residues. CDR3 loop: CSVVAGEQYF. CDR3 sequence (DNA): TGCAGCGTTGTAGCCGGAGAGCAGTACTTC.

This chain connects TRBV30 to TRBJ2-1, with D unclear. The germline CDR1 and CDR2 sequences are GTSNPN and SVGIG (reference sequence). With 1 base removed from V and 0 bases from J, the gap between germline ends came to 7 bases. The CDR3 is 14 amino acids. DNA for the CDR3: TGTGCCTGGAGTGGGCAAGACTCCTACAATGAGCAGTTCTTC. This codes for CAWSGQDSYNEQFF.

V is TRBV21-1 and J is TRBJ2-3. TRBV21-1 is noted as a pseudogene. The CDR3 runs 17 residues. In nucleotides, the CDR3 is TGTGCCAGCAGCAGCCCGGTGGGTACCCACACACCAGATACGCAGTATTTT. As protein: CASSSPVGTHTPDTQYF.

The V gene is TRBV18, the J gene TRBJ2-2; possibly TRBD1 or TRBD2 for D (5 bases each). V lost 2 bases to trimming and J lost 3 bases, with 13 bases between them. This CDR3 is built from 16 residues. Germline CDR1 reads KGHSH; CDR2 reads LQKENI. The CDR3 loop reads CASSPGDGVDTGELFF. The DNA for the CDR3 is TGTGCCAGCTCACCAGGGGACGGGGTAGACACCGGGGAGCTGTTTTTT.

This clone came up once. The V and J genes are TRBV2 and TRBJ2-7; D uncertain. The germline V gene has CDR1 SNHLY and CDR2 FYNNEI. V was clipped by 0 bases and J by 0 bases, with 15 bases between them. The CDR3 runs to 17 residues. The CDR3 loop reads CASSEAGPLRSSYEQYF. DNA of the CDR3: TGTGCCAGCAGTGAAGCAGGCCCTTTGAGGAGCTCCTACGAGCAGTACTTC.

J is TRBJ2-7 and V is TRBV6-1, with 11 nucleotides matching TRBD2. CDR1 MNHNS and CDR2 SASEGT come from the germline V gene. This CDR3 is built from 11 residues. The trim removed 8 bases at V and 7 bases at J, leaving 1 base unmatched. CDR3 nucleotide sequence: TGTGCCAGCGGACTAGCGGGTGAGCAGTACTTC. Protein product: CASGLAGEQYF.

DNA for the CDR3: TGTGCCAGCAGCCAAGATCTAGGGCTGGGGAACACTGAAGCTTTCTTT. This gives the protein CASSQDLGLGNTEAFF. J is TRBJ1-1 and V is TRBV14; D is undetermined. V was shortened by 0 bases and J by 1 base, with 12 bases between the two germline ends. Germline V gene sequence: CDR1 SGHDN, CDR2 FVKESK. The CDR3 is 16 residues long.

The gene calls are TRBV28 and TRBJ2-1, with D perhaps matching TRBD1 (5 bases). V gave up 6 bases and J gave up 6 bases, with 15 bases separating them. This CDR3 region has 14 residues. Looked up from germline, CDR1 is MDHEN and CDR2 is SYDVKM. CDR3 loop: CASSTFWGPNEQFF. Written as DNA, the CDR3 is TGTGCCAGCAGCACCTTTTGGGGCCCCAATGAGCAGTTCTTC.